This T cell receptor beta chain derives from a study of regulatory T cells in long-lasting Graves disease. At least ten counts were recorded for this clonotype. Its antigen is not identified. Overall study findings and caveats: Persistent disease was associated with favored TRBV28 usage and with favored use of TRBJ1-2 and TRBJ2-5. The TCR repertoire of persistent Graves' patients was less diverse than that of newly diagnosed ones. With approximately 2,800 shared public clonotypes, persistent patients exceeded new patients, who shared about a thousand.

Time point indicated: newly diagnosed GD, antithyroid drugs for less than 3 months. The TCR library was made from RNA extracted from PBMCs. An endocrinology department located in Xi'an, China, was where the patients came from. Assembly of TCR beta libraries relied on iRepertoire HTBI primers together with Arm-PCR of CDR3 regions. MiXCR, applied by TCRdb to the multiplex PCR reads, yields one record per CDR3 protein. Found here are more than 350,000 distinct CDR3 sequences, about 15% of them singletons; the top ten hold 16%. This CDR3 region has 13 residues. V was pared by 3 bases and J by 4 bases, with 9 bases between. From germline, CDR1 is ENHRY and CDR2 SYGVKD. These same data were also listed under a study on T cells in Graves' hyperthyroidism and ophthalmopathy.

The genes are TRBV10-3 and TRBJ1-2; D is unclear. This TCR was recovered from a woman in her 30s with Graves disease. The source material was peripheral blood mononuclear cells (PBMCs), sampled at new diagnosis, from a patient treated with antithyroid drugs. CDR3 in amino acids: CAISDRGSYGYTF. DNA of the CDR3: TGTGCCATCAGTGATCGCGGTAGCTATGGCTACACCTTC.